This T cell receptor (beta chain) appears in the sequencing data of a study of radiation and T cells in renal cell carcinoma. This clone was seen just once. Regarding time point: baseline pretreatment blood. Stated treatment: 15 Gy SBRT to primary tumor, nephrectomy 4 weeks later. This table comes from immunoSEQ multiplex PCR, and its TCRdb copy is limited to in-frame clones, with some not included. Here the sample spans 90,000 to 100,000 clones, around 88% being singletons. The sequencing used blood, collected from a patient whose treatment included radiotherapy and nephrectomy. The sequence derives from a man aged 50-59 years with renal cell carcinoma.

The CDR3, as DNA: TGTGCCAGCAGCGTAGGTGAGGGACAAAACACCGGGGAGCTGTTTTTT. Translation: CASSVGEGQNTGELFF. The V gene is TRBV9, the J gene TRBJ2-2; weak D call: TRBD1 (6 bases). The CDR3 length is 16 residues. V shed 0 bases and J shed 2 bases, with 11 bases lying between them. CDR1 and CDR2 from the germline V gene are SGDLS and YYNGEE.